This TCR beta chain emerged from a study of cytomegalovirus exposure and HLA in healthy donors. Study in general: The same platform used for the roughly 600 first-cohort repertoires was also used for the approximately 120 validation repertoires, as a later analysis reported. Study conclusions and caveats: A classifier reportedly called cytomegalovirus status with high sensitivity and specificity. One later analysis, an examination of the 120 or so validation repertoires, found that first-cohort TCR clusters tended to co-occur in them. Fewer than 200 TCR beta chains were listed as cytomegalovirus-associated.

The data were produced by immunoSEQ multiplex PCR, yet TCRdb's version contains in-frame clones alone and is incomplete. The sample records fewer than 250,000 clones, roughly 84% being singletons. The V gene lost 4 bases and the J gene lost 5 bases, with 13 bases spanning the gap. The CDR3 consists of 14 residues. Germline-derived CDR1 and CDR2 are SGHDT and YYEEEE. This clone was detected only once. Its target is not known. This TCR was recovered from a woman in her late teens or twenties in good health and CMV-seropositive. The source material was PBMCs. The J gene is TRBJ1-5, the V gene TRBV5-6; tentatively, D is TRBD1 (6 bases). The CDR3: CASSGRGSYQPQHF. The DNA of the CDR3 is TGTGCCAGCAGCGGCAGGGGATCATATCAGCCCCAGCATTTT.